This T cell receptor beta chain is from a study of graft-versus-host responses after intestinal transplantation. On this clone itself: What it binds is unknown.

The data were produced by immunoSEQ multiplex PCR, yet TCRdb's version contains in-frame clones alone and is incomplete. Of more than 90,000 clones listed, roughly 92% were seen once; the top ten hold 0.23%. This CDR3 is built from 13 residues. V was pared by 7 bases and J by 6 bases, with 13 bases between. Germline V gene sequence: CDR1 SNHLY, CDR2 FYNNEI. The input for sequencing was unstimulated CD4+ T cells sorted from spleen or lymph node cells, taken before transplant. The chain recombines TRBV2 with TRBJ1-5, with D uncertain. The sequence was obtained from a human donor who was the organ donor for an intestinal transplant. DNA for the CDR3: TGTGCCAGCATCGAGAACCCGGGTCAGCCCCAGCATTTT. It yields the protein CASIENPGQPQHF.